A single sample gave rise to the 31 T cell receptor beta chains below, sequenced in a study of cytomegalovirus exposure and HLA in healthy donors. Vbeta (60) and Jbeta (13) primers were used in the PCR. Profiling relied on immunoSEQ multiplex PCR, and the TCRdb table lists in-frame clones only, not all of them. The sample contains under 200,000 clones, roughly four fifths of which appear only once. Input material: PBMCs. These receptors were taken from a woman between 25 and 40 years old in good health and CMV-seropositive.

The V and J genes are TRBV5-4 and TRBJ2-7; D perhaps matches TRBD1 (5 bases). CDR3 length: 13 residues. V lost 1 base and J lost 2, with 7 bases in between. The V gene's germline CDR1 is SGHNT and CDR2 YYREEE (reference sequence). The CDR3 loop reads CASSLKGPYEQYF. CDR3 DNA: TGTGCCAGCAGCTTGAAGGGGCCCTACGAGCAGTACTTC.

The J gene is TRBJ2-1, the V gene TRBV11-2; 8 bases agree with TRBD2. The junction had 6 bases not matched to a gene; V was cut back by 1 base and J by 7 bases. This CDR3 region has 15 residues. From germline, CDR1 is SGHAT and CDR2 FQNNGV. Here the CDR3 DNA reads TGTGCCAGCAGCTTAGCGGGAGGGCCCCTGAATGAGCAGTTCTTC. Translated, it gives CASSLAGGPLNEQFF.

This chain links TRBV30 with TRBJ1-5; D gene unclear. Germline CDR1 reads GTSNPN; CDR2 reads SVGIG (reference sequence). V dropped 3 bases and J dropped 3 bases, with 12 bases sitting between them. CDR3 length: 14 residues. Written as DNA, the CDR3 is TGTGCCTGGAGCCAGACAACCTTCAATCAGCCCCAGCATTTT. Translation: CAWSQTTFNQPQHF.

The chain recombines TRBV28 with TRBJ1-2, with 12 bases that match TRBD1. CDR3 size: 16 residues. Germline lookup yields CDR1 MDHEN and CDR2 SYDVKM. Unmatched junction bases numbered 9, after V lost 8 bases and J lost 2 bases. The CDR3 coding sequence is TGTGCCAGCGATCCCGGGACAGGGGGCTGGAACTATGGCTACACCTTC. It encodes CASDPGTGGWNYGYTF.

This clone was observed once. The V and J genes are TRBV18 and TRBJ2-3; 8 bases map to TRBD2. Germline V gene data show CDR1 as KGHSH and CDR2 as LQKENI. The J segment lost 3 bases and the V segment lost 3 bases, leaving 5 bases of the junction unmatched. This CDR3 spans 15 amino acids. CDR3 amino acids: CASSPGLGVTDTQYF. CDR3 nucleotide sequence: TGTGCCAGCTCACCGGGACTAGGGGTTACAGATACGCAGTATTTT.

The J gene is TRBJ1-4, the V gene TRBV7-9; D gene uncertain. The CDR3 spans 14 residues. Germline CDR1 reads SEHNR; CDR2 reads FQNEAQ (reference sequence). Trimming stripped 8 bases from V and 0 bases from J, with 10 bases between. CDR3 amino acids: CASEIGATNEKLFF. As DNA, the CDR3 is TGTGCCAGCGAGATCGGTGCAACTAATGAAAAACTGTTTTTT.

For the CDR3, the DNA is TGTGCCAGCAGTGCCAATGGTGACTCGGATGAAAAACTGTTTTTT. Translated: CASSANGDSDEKLFF. The J gene is TRBJ1-4, the V gene TRBV9, with D hard to call. Germline V gives CDR1 SGDLS, CDR2 YYNGEE. The CDR3 sequence is 15 residues long. V was pared by 5 bases and J by 6 bases, with 17 bases between.

This clone was picked up one time. The chain employs TRBV19 and TRBJ1-2; 12 nucleotides match TRBD1. CDR1 and CDR2 from the germline V gene are LNHDA and SQIVND (reference sequence). The CDR3 is made up of 15 amino acids. V shed 5 bases and J 7 bases; nucleotides not matched to a gene: 8. CDR3 sequence reads: CASSGLLGQGAGYTF. As DNA, the CDR3 is TGTGCCAGTAGTGGGCTTTTGGGACAGGGGGCTGGCTACACCTTC.

This sequence joins TRBV2 and TRBJ2-2; tentative D call: TRBD2 (5 bases). This CDR3 contains 14 residues. Germline lookup yields CDR1 SNHLY and CDR2 FYNNEI. V lost 4 bases and J lost 3, with 9 bases in between. The DNA for the CDR3 is TGTGCCAGCAGTGTGGACTCTTACACCGGGGAGCTGTTTTTT. Protein sequence: CASSVDSYTGELFF. Full variable domain (missing parts from reference TRBV2 and TRBJ2-2): EPEVTQTPSHQVTQMGQEVILRCVPISNHLYFYWYRQILGQKVEFLVSFYNNEISEKSEIFDDQFSVERPDGSNFTLKIRSTKLEDSAMYFCASSVDSYTGELFFGEGSRLTVL.

CDR3 sequence: CASSWREGRDTEAFF. CDR3 DNA: TGTGCCAGCAGCTGGAGAGAAGGGAGGGACACTGAAGCTTTCTTT. The rearrangement joins TRBV5-6 to TRBJ1-1, with D unresolved. V was cut by 3 bases and J by 3 bases, with 15 bases left in between. There are 15 residues in the CDR3. Germline CDR1 reads SGHDT; CDR2 reads YYEEEE.

The rearrangement links TRBV15 to TRBJ2-7; 12 bases agree with TRBD2. The CDR3 covers 13 residues. Germline values: CDR1 LNHNV, CDR2 YYDKDF (reference sequence). V gave up 5 bases and J gave up 6 bases; unmatched junction bases: 2. CDR3 residues: CATSRGLAGEQYF. In nucleotides, the CDR3 is TGTGCCACCAGCCGGGGACTAGCGGGCGAGCAGTACTTC.

This rearrangement joins TRBV5-1 to TRBJ2-1; D uncertain. The CDR3 totals 14 residues. V was pared by 1 base and J by 2 bases, with 7 bases between. Germline V gives CDR1 SGHRS, CDR2 YFSETQ. CDR3 sequence (DNA): TGCGCCAGCAGCTTGATCCACACCTACAATGAGCAGTTCTTC. Translated, it gives CASSLIHTYNEQFF.

This clone was seen a single time. The chain couples TRBV29-1 to TRBJ2-7; D might be TRBD1 (6 bases). The CDR3 has 14 amino acids. Germline assignment: CDR1 SQVTM and CDR2 ANQGSEA. V was cut by 2 bases and J by 7 bases, with 18 bases left in between. The CDR3 DNA is TGCAGCGTTGAACGTGGAGGACAGCGTAGGGAGCAGTACTTC. It is translated as CSVERGGQRREQYF.

V is TRBV7-8 and J is TRBJ1-1, with TRBD1 identical over 9 bases. Germline V gene sequence: CDR1 SGHVS, CDR2 FQNEAQ. Losses at the gene ends were 2 bases for V and 4 bases for J; bases not matched to a gene: 5. This CDR3 has 15 residues. The CDR3 sequence is CASSLSGTGSTEAFF. The CDR3 DNA is TGTGCCAGCAGCTTATCGGGGACAGGGAGCACTGAAGCTTTCTTT.

The rearrangement joins TRBV5-4 to TRBJ2-7; the match to TRBD2 covers 9 bases. There are 17 residues in the CDR3. The trim removed 0 bases at V and 5 bases at J, leaving 12 bases unmatched. Germline V gene data show CDR1 as SGHNT and CDR2 as YYREEE (reference sequence). CDR3 residues: CASSLDGIAGGPHEQYF. The CDR3 nucleotides read TGTGCCAGCAGCTTGGATGGGATTGCGGGAGGGCCCCACGAGCAGTACTTC.

The V call is TRBV7-9, the J call TRBJ2-4; tentatively, D is TRBD1 (6 bases). Looked up from germline, CDR1 is SEHNR and CDR2 is FQNEAQ (reference sequence). The V gene lost 5 bases and the J gene lost 6 bases, with 17 bases spanning the gap. This CDR3 has 15 amino acids. This CDR3 is CASSPDRIRLNIQYF. CDR3 coding DNA: TGTGCCAGCAGCCCGGACAGAATACGATTAAACATTCAGTACTTC.

This clone was observed once. The chain joins TRBV7-5 to TRBJ2-7; the tabulated D call, TRBD1, remains unverified against the DNA. TRBV7-5 is a known pseudogene. The CDR3 runs 13 residues. The CDR3 region is CVRSLDRDYEQYF. The CDR3 DNA sequence: TGTGTCAGAAGCTTGGACAGGGACTACGAGCAGTACTTC.

CDR3 residues: CASSLAGLGLAGVEQFF. CDR3 bases: TGTGCCAGCAGCTTGGCCGGTCTAGGACTAGCGGGAGTTGAGCAGTTCTTC. This chain uses TRBV5-4 with TRBJ2-1; TRBD2 agrees at 13 bases. The CDR3 runs to 17 residues. Germline trimming cut 0 bases from V and 9 bases from J; bases unmatched to any gene: 9. Germline V gene data show CDR1 as SGHNT and CDR2 as YYREEE (reference sequence).

CDR3 bases: TGCGCCAGCAGTCTAAAGGACTCAGGAAACTCTGGAAACACCATATATTTT. It encodes CASSLKDSGNSGNTIYF. V and J are TRBV4-1 and TRBJ1-3; D gene unclear. V lost 6 bases to trimming and J lost 0 bases, with 18 bases between them. The CDR3 runs 17 residues. Looked up from germline, CDR1 is MGHRA and CDR2 is YSYEKL.

The chain joins TRBV29-1 to TRBJ2-1; 7 bases are shared with TRBD2. Germline lookup yields CDR1 SQVTM and CDR2 ANQGSEA. V was clipped by 0 bases and J by 7 bases; unmatched bases: 9. The length of the CDR3 is 15 residues. The CDR3 sequence is CSVEDPRGWWNEQFF. CDR3 DNA: TGCAGCGTTGAAGATCCGCGGGGGTGGTGGAATGAGCAGTTCTTC.

The rearrangement uses TRBV30 and TRBJ1-4, with 7 bases aligning to TRBD1. The V gene's germline CDR1 is GTSNPN and CDR2 SVGIG (reference sequence). The CDR3 consists of 13 residues. Germline trimming cut 7 bases from V and 5 bases from J; bases unmatched to any gene: 7. This CDR3 reads CAFLRDSNEKLFF. Here the CDR3 DNA reads TGTGCCTTCCTCCGGGACAGCAATGAAAAACTGTTTTTT.

The rearrangement joins TRBV11-2 to TRBJ1-1, with D maybe TRBD1 (6 bases). Trimming cost V 5 bases and J 8 bases, with 9 bases left between them. Germline V gene data show CDR1 as SGHAT and CDR2 as FQNNGV. CDR3 length equals 11 residues. In DNA form, the CDR3 reads TGTGCCAGCAGCCTGGACAGCGAAGCTTTCTTT. Its translation: CASSLDSEAFF.

CDR3 protein: CASSPTQNRGGYTF. The CDR3 bases are TGCGCCAGCAGCCCGACCCAGAACAGGGGAGGCTACACCTTC. The J gene is TRBJ1-2, the V gene TRBV5-1; TRBD1 matches 7 bases. Germline V gives CDR1 SGHRS, CDR2 YFSETQ. Trimming removed 4 bases from V and 8 bases from J; junction bases left unmatched: 11. The CDR3 covers 14 residues.

This sequence joins TRBV5-1 and TRBJ2-7; 8 bases are shared with TRBD1. This CDR3 is built from 17 residues. V shed 1 base, J shed 4 bases, and the junction held 13 bases outside the gene matches. Germline CDR1 and CDR2: SGHRS and YFSETQ. The CDR3 coding sequence is TGCGCCAGCAGCTTGCGGAATTCCGGACAGGGTACATACGAGCAGTACTTC. It codes for CASSLRNSGQGTYEQYF.

This chain links TRBV2 with TRBJ2-1; perhaps TRBD2 as D (5 bases). V was trimmed by 7 bases and J by 15 bases, leaving 19 bases between them. CDR3 size: 12 residues. Germline V CDR1 and CDR2: SNHLY, FYNNEI. CDR3 DNA sequence: TGTGCCAGCACCCTCTCGGCGGGTGGGTCGTTCTTC. Amino acids: CASTLSAGGSFF.

A single count supports this clone. The chain couples TRBV19 to TRBJ1-5; 8 nucleotides agree with TRBD1. The V segment lost 3 bases and the J segment 1 base; nucleotides outside the gene matches: 8. Germline-derived CDR1 and CDR2 are LNHDA and SQIVND (reference sequence). The CDR3 is 17 amino acids. CDR3 nucleotides: TGTGCCAGTAGTATCAGGCAGGGGGCAATCAGCAATCAGCCCCAGCATTTT. Its protein product is CASSIRQGAISNQPQHF. Full variable domain (missing parts from reference TRBV19 and TRBJ1-5): DGGITQSPKYLFRKEGQNVTLSCEQNLNHDAMYWYRQDPGQGLRLIYYSQIVNDFQKGDIAEGYSVSREKKESFPLTVTSAQKNPTAFYLCASSIRQGAISNQPQHFGDGTRLSIL.

In its sample, this clone was seen once. CDR3 residues: CASSPRQGNTEAFF. The CDR3 region has the DNA TGTGCCAGTAGTCCAAGACAGGGGAACACTGAAGCTTTCTTT. This chain links TRBV19 with TRBJ1-1; 7 positions agree with TRBD1. Trimming removed 5 bases from V and 1 base from J; junction bases left unmatched: 4. This CDR3 is built from 14 residues. Germline V gene data show CDR1 as LNHDA and CDR2 as SQIVND (reference sequence).

The J gene is TRBJ1-5, the V gene TRBV30; no definite D call. Germline V gives CDR1 GTSNPN, CDR2 SVGIG (reference sequence). V lost 2 bases, J lost 2 bases, and 10 bases lay in between. This CDR3 is 14 amino acids long. The CDR3 spells CAWSQSTGNQPQHF. The CDR3 DNA is TGTGCCTGGAGTCAATCCACGGGCAATCAGCCCCAGCATTTT.

The chain combines TRBV4-3 with TRBJ2-7; maybe TRBD2 (6 bases). CDR1 is LGHNA, CDR2 YSLEER, per germline. The CDR3 has 13 residues. Trimming pared 3 bases from V and 5 bases from J, leaving 11 bases between. CDR3 sequence reads: CASSQQGGDEQYF. The CDR3 nucleotides are TGCGCCAGCAGCCAGCAGGGAGGTGACGAGCAGTACTTC.

This chain connects TRBV6-6 to TRBJ1-5, with a tentative D call TRBD1 (5 bases). CDR1 and CDR2 from the germline V gene are MNHNY and SVGAGI (reference sequence). The germline V and J ends were trimmed by 7 bases and 6 bases, with 16 bases remaining between them. The CDR3 runs to 14 residues. CDR3 DNA sequence: TGTGCCAGCATCTGGAGTCGGGGGGTTCAGCCCCAGCATTTT. This sequence encodes CASIWSRGVQPQHF.

V gene TRBV10-2 combines with J gene TRBJ1-1; 10 positions match TRBD1. This CDR3 has 13 residues. The germline CDR1 and CDR2 sequences are WSHSY and SAAADI. Unmatched junction bases numbered 7, after V lost 5 bases and J lost 10 bases. The CDR3 is CASSPGQGLVAFF. CDR3 coding DNA: TGCGCCAGCAGTCCGGGACAGGGGTTGGTAGCTTTCTTT.